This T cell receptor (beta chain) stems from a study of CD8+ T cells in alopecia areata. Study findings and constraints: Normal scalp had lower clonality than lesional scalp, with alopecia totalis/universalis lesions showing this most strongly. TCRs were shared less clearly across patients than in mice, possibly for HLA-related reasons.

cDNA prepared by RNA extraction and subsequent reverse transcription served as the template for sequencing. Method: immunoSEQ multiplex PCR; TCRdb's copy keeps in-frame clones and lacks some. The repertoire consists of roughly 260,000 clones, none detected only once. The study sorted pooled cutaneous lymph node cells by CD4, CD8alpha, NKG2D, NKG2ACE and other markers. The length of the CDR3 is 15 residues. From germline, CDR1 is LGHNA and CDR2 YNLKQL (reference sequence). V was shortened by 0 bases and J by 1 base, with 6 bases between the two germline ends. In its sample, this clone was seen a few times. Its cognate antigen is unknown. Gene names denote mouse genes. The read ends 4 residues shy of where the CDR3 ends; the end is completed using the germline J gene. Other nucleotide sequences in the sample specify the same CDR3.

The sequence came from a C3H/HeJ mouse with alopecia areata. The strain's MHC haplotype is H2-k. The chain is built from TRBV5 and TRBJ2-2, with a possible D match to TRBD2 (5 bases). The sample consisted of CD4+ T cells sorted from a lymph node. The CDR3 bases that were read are TGTGCCAGCAGCCAAGATTGGGGAAACACCGGG. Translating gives CASSQDWGNTG. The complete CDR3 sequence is CASSQDWGNTGQLYF.